This T cell receptor beta chain emerged from a study of regulatory T cells in long-lasting Graves disease. For TCR beta, libraries came from iRepertoire HTBI primers and Arm-PCR of CDR3 regions. TCRdb re-called the multiplex PCR reads through MiXCR, storing one row per CDR3 protein. The sample yields about 530,000 distinct CDR3 sequences, about 16% seen once. The V gene's germline CDR1 is SGHRS and CDR2 YFSETQ. The V end lost 4 bases, the J end lost 2 bases, and 7 bases lay between the germline ends. There are 12 residues in the CDR3. Time point here: newly diagnosed GD, antithyroid drugs for less than 3 months. The TCR library used RNA extracted from PBMCs. Doctors identified Graves' disease using the American Thyroid Association guidelines. This sample also appeared in a second study, on T cells in Graves' hyperthyroidism and ophthalmopathy. That investigation notes: A set of HTBI primers served as the primers for a first-round RT-PCR of the TCR CDR3. Blood held most thyroid clonotypes expanded above 0.001 frequency. Ophthalmopathy prediction by the model preceded onset by a median about 6 months.

Material: peripheral blood mononuclear cells (PBMCs), obtained at new diagnosis, from a patient treated with antithyroid drugs. The chain has TRBV5-1 and TRBJ2-7; D unresolved. The origin of this receptor is a woman aged 35-65 years with Graves disease. DNA for the CDR3: TGCGCCAGCAGCCGTGTAGCCTACGAGCAGTACTTC. Amino acids: CASSRVAYEQYF. Combining the CDR3 with reference TRBV5-1 and TRBJ2-7 gives the whole variable domain KAGVTQTPRYLIKTRGQQVTLSCSPISGHRSVSWYQQTPGQGLQFLFEYFSETQRNKGNFPGRFSGRQFSNSRSEMNVSTLELGDSALYLCASSRVAYEQYFGPGTRLTVT.